This T cell receptor (beta chain) was identified in a study of shared clonotypes between healthy human individuals. Study-level findings and limits: Generally, naive subsets came out with larger estimated richness than memory subsets.

Adults of Caucasian background living in Nashville, Tennessee made up all donors. For this clone: The antigen is unknown.

Trimming shortened V by 6 bases and J by 6 bases, and 12 bases separated the two germline ends. Germline V CDR1 and CDR2: LNHNV, YYDKDF (reference sequence). This CDR3 contains 13 residues. The genomic DNA of each subset was split evenly across several immunoSEQ plates. The table came from immunoSEQ multiplex PCR; TCRdb's copy has only in-frame clones and leaves some out. The sample records about 1.5 million clones, around 98% being singletons. V is TRBV15 and J is TRBJ2-1; D may be TRBD2 (5 bases). Sequenced sample: naive CD4+ T cells sorted from blood. Specified subset: CD45RA+ positively selected. This sequence originates from a man aged 25 to 45 in good health. The DNA of the CDR3 is TGTGCCACCAGAGCTCAAGCGGCCAATGAGCAGTTCTTC. Its protein product is CATRAQAANEQFF.